This is a list of T cell receptor beta chains from one sample in a study of CD8 T cells in Susac syndrome. TCRdb independently ran MiXCR on the immunoSEQ multiplex PCR reads; one entry per CDR3 protein. Of some 450,000 distinct CDR3 sequences in the sample, around 85% were seen once. The sequenced sample was CD8+ T cells from PBMCs. All receptors derive from a human donor with multiple sclerosis. CDR3s include the opening cysteine and the closing phenylalanine or tryptophan. The order of the fields is V gene, D gene, clone size, J gene, CDR3 DNA, CDR3 protein. A D gene is named only where the DNA matches it firmly. Clone size appears in some rows only: once, few, many, or a class for an expanded clone.

v_call: TRBV27; d_call: NA; clone_size: NA; j_call: TRBJ2-1; cdr3_nt: TGTGCCAGCAGTTTATCCCCCTGGCAGTCCGAGCAGTTCTTC; cdr3_aa: CASSLSPWQSEQFF
v_call: TRBV5-1; d_call: NA; clone_size: NA; j_call: TRBJ2-7; cdr3_nt: TGCGCCAGCTCCGATTCTAGCAGCTACGAGCAGTACTTC; cdr3_aa: CASSDSSSYEQYF
v_call: TRBV10-3; d_call: TRBD1; clone_size: NA; j_call: TRBJ1-1; cdr3_nt: TGTGCCATCAGTGACCCGACAGGGTTGGAAACTGAAGCTTTCTTT; cdr3_aa: CAISDPTGLETEAFF
v_call: TRBV4-1; d_call: NA; clone_size: NA; j_call: TRBJ2-3; cdr3_nt: TGCGCCAGCAGCCAAGCTCTGGGTAGCCCCGATACGCAGTATTTT; cdr3_aa: CASSQALGSPDTQYF
v_call: TRBV11-2; d_call: NA; clone_size: NA; j_call: TRBJ2-1; cdr3_nt: TGTGCCAGCAGCTTAGACTACGACACTAACAATGAGCAGTTCTTC; cdr3_aa: CASSLDYDTNNEQFF
v_call: TRBV6-5; d_call: TRBD1; clone_size: once; j_call: TRBJ1-4; cdr3_nt: TGTGCCAGCAGCCGGGGACAGCCAGCTAATGAAAAACTGTTTTTT; cdr3_aa: CASSRGQPANEKLFF
v_call: TRBV7-9; d_call: TRBD2; clone_size: NA; j_call: TRBJ2-3; cdr3_nt: TGTGCCAGCAGCATCGGGAGGGCCGCAGATACGCAGTATTTT; cdr3_aa: CASSIGRAADTQYF
v_call: TRBV7-7; d_call: NA; clone_size: NA; j_call: TRBJ2-3; cdr3_nt: TGTGCTAGCAGCTTAGGTCCGGGAACAGATACGCAGTATTTT; cdr3_aa: CASSLGPGTDTQYF
v_call: TRBV3-1; d_call: NA; clone_size: NA; j_call: TRBJ2-1; cdr3_nt: TGTGCCAGCAGCCAAGGTTATACAGGAATCTCCTACAATGAGCAGTTCTTC; cdr3_aa: CASSQGYTGISYNEQFF
v_call: TRBV11-2; d_call: NA; clone_size: NA; j_call: TRBJ1-1; cdr3_nt: TGTGCCAGCAGCCCGGCCTACAGGGTTGGGACTGAAGCTTTCTTT; cdr3_aa: CASSPAYRVGTEAFF
v_call: TRBV29-1; d_call: NA; clone_size: few; j_call: TRBJ1-1; cdr3_nt: TGCAGCGTTAAAACCCTCGGGAACACTGAAGCTTTCTTT; cdr3_aa: CSVKTLGNTEAFF